Below, one T cell receptor beta chain is given with its context. The antigen remains unidentified. The sample belongs to a study of cytomegalovirus exposure and HLA in healthy donors. Study-wide context: The same platform as the roughly 630 first-cohort repertoires was used for the 95 to 150 validation repertoires, a later analysis reported. Study results and limitations: Researchers reported that a few CMV-associated chains were confirmed in vitro as CMV antigen-specific. According to the study, some 160 TCR beta chains were cytomegalovirus-associated.

Germline V lookup: CDR1 SGHVS, CDR2 FNYEAQ. With 5 bases removed from V and 1 base from J, the gap between germline ends came to 12 bases. This CDR3 comprises 15 residues. TCRdb's table, derived via immunoSEQ multiplex PCR, lists solely in-frame clones and lacks some. The sample carries 220,000 or so clones, roughly 91% recorded once. The receptor comes from a woman younger than 35 in good health and CMV-seropositive. The V gene is TRBV7-6, the J gene TRBJ1-5, with no clear D. The sequenced sample was PBMCs. The CDR3 is CASSRAGGSNQPQHF. The CDR3 region has the DNA TGTGCCAGCAGCCGGGCCGGAGGGAGCAATCAGCCCCAGCATTTT. The complete variable domain, with remaining parts taken from reference TRBV7-6 and TRBJ1-5, reads GAGVSQSPRYKVTKRGQDVALRCDPISGHVSLYWYRQALGQGPEFLTYFNYEAQQDKSGLPNDRFSAERPEGSISTLTIQRTEQRDSAMYRCASSRAGGSNQPQHFGDGTRLSIL.